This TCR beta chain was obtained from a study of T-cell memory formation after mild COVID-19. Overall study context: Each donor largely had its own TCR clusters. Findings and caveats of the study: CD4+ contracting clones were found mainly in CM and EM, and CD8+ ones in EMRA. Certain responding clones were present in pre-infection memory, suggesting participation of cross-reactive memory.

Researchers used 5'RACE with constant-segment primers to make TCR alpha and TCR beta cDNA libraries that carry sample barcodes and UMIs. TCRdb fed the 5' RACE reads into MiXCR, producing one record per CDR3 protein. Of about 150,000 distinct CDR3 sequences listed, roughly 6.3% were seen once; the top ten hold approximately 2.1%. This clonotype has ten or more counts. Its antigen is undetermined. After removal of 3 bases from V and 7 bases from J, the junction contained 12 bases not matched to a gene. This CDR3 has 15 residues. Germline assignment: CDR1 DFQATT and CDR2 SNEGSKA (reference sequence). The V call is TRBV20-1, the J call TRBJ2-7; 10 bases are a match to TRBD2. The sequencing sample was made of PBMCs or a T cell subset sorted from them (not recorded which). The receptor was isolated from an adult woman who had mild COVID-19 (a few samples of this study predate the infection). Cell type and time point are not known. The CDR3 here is CSASHLAGALREQYF. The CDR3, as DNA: TGCAGTGCTAGCCACCTAGCGGGAGCTCTGAGGGAGCAGTACTTC.